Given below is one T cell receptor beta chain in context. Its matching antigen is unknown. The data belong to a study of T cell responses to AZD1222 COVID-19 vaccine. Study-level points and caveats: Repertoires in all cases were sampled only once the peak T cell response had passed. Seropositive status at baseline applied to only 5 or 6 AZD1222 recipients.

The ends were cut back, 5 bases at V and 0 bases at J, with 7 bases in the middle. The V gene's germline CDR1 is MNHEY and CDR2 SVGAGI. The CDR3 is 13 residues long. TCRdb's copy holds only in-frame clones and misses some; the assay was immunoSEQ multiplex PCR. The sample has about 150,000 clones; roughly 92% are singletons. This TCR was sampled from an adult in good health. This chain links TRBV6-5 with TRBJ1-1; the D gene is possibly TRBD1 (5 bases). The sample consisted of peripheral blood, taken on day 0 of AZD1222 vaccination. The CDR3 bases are TGTGCCAGCAGTCCGACAGTGAACACTGAAGCTTTCTTT. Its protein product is CASSPTVNTEAFF.